This T cell receptor (beta chain) came from a study of blood T cell repertoires in COVID-19. Study at large: The United States, Italy and Spain provided the acute and convalescent COVID-19 samples. In each case, the material was cDNA or gDNA derived from T cells, B-cell-depleted T cells, or PBMCs.

Original processing notes: Estimation of nucleated cell counts was performed using reference gene primer amplification. This table comes from immunoSEQ multiplex PCR, and its TCRdb copy is limited to in-frame clones, with some not included. V and J calls and clone size come straight from that table; D and trimming were deduced from the DNA. The sample shows over 90,000 clones, 87% of them seen only once. The CDR3 spans 14 residues. The germline gives CDR1 SGHTS, CDR2 YDEGEE. V lost 3 bases, J lost 2 bases, and 11 bases lay in between. Followed longitudinally, the Seattle patients had been enrolled during active infection.

This chain uses TRBV5-8 with TRBJ1-1; D gene uncertain. Sequencing was done on a sample of peripheral blood. The clonotype comes from a woman between 50 and 59 years old with COVID-19, enrolled during active disease. The CDR3 nucleotides read TGTGCCAGCAGCTCCCCCACAGCAAACACTGAAGCTTTCTTT. Residues: CASSSPTANTEAFF. Looking up the rest from reference TRBV5-8 and TRBJ1-1 gives the full variable domain: EAGVTQSPTHLIKTRGQQATLRCSPISGHTSVYWYQQALGLGLQFLLWYDEGEERNRGNFPPRFSGRQFPNYSSELNVNALELEDSALYLCASSSPTANTEAFFGQGTRLTVV.